These 10 T cell receptor beta chains came from one sample sequenced in a study of blood T cell repertoires in COVID-19. Repertoires were generated with immunoSEQ multiplex PCR, while TCRdb's copy carries only in-frame clones and drops some. The table records nearly 350,000 clones, about 86% of them present only once. Sequenced sample: peripheral blood. The receptors originated from a man aged 30-40 years with active or convalescent COVID-19.

This clone has just a few counts. The CDR3 sequence is CASSETSSGITDTQYF. The CDR3 DNA is TGTGCCAGCAGTGAAACTTCTAGCGGGATCACAGATACGCAGTATTTT. The chain has TRBV2 and TRBJ2-3, with 9 bases identical to TRBD2. This CDR3 is 16 amino acids long. After removal of 2 bases from V and 2 bases from J, the junction contained 5 bases not matched to a gene. Per the germline V gene, CDR1 is SNHLY and CDR2 is FYNNEI.

J is TRBJ1-4 and V is TRBV28; 10 bases map to TRBD1. The V segment lost 7 bases and the J segment 5 bases; nucleotides outside the gene matches: 7. The CDR3 is 15 residues long. Germline-derived CDR1 and CDR2 are MDHEN and SYDVKM. The CDR3 region is CASTPPGQGNEKLFF. The CDR3 DNA follows: TGTGCCAGCACGCCGCCGGGACAGGGGAATGAAAAACTGTTTTTT.

The DNA for the CDR3 is TGTGCCAGCAGCCCCCACCGGACAGGGTATGAAAAACTGTTTTTT. Protein sequence: CASSPHRTGYEKLFF. The J gene is TRBJ1-4, the V gene TRBV7-8, with 8 bases that match TRBD1. This CDR3 comprises 15 residues. CDR1 SGHVS and CDR2 FQNEAQ come from the germline V gene. Trimming at V came to 5 bases and at J to 6 bases, leaving 8 bases not matched to a gene.

The chain combines TRBV7-3 with TRBJ1-1, with D maybe TRBD1 (6 bases). The CDR3 totals 13 residues. Trimming left V 3 bases short and J 5 bases short, with 10 bases between. CDR1 and CDR2 from the germline V gene are SGHTA and FQGTGA. DNA for the CDR3: TGTGCCAGCAGCTTTGACAGGCTAACTGAAGCTTTCTTT. Translation: CASSFDRLTEAFF.

This clone showed up just once. CDR3 amino acids: CASSKEYNEQFF. The CDR3 nucleotides read TGTGCCAGCAGCAAAGAGTACAATGAGCAGTTCTTC. The chain employs TRBV12-3 or TRBV12-4 and TRBJ2-1; D ambiguous. The CDR3 contains 12 residues. The germline V and J ends were trimmed by 6 bases and 4 bases, with 7 bases remaining between them.

This chain connects TRBV9 to TRBJ2-5; tentative D call: TRBD1 (6 bases). The CDR3 consists of 13 residues. V lost 6 bases and J lost 5, with 14 bases in between. Germline assignment: CDR1 SGDLS and CDR2 YYNGEE. In nucleotides, the CDR3 is TGTGCCAGCACCGGGGACATCGGGGAGACCCAGTACTTC. It specifies CASTGDIGETQYF. Complete variable domain (other parts from reference TRBV9 and TRBJ2-5): DSGVTQTPKHLITATGQRVTLRCSPRSGDLSVYWYQQSLDQGLQFLIQYYNGEERAKGNILERFSAQQFPDLHSELNLSSLELGDSALYFCASTGDIGETQYFGPGTRLLVL.

This clone was seen once. The chain has TRBV19 and TRBJ1-5; a possible D gene is TRBD1 (6 bases). CDR1 LNHDA and CDR2 SQIVND come from the germline V gene (reference sequence). V gave up 7 bases and J gave up 6 bases, with 16 bases separating them. The CDR3 extends over 14 amino acids. The CDR3 loop reads CASTIGGGGQPQHF. As DNA, the CDR3 is TGTGCCAGTACCATCGGGGGGGGCGGTCAGCCCCAGCATTTT.

This rearrangement joins TRBV30 to TRBJ2-1; 7 bases align to TRBD2. The CDR3 totals 15 residues. V lost 0 bases and J lost 4; bases outside the gene matches: 6. Germline CDR1 reads GTSNPN; CDR2 reads SVGIG (reference sequence). The CDR3 is CAWSVEWGGYNEQFF. CDR3 DNA sequence: TGTGCCTGGAGTGTGGAGTGGGGAGGGTACAATGAGCAGTTCTTC.

Here the CDR3 DNA reads TGTGCCAGCTCACGGCTAGAAGGCGTCGATGAGCAGTTCTTC. Protein product: CASSRLEGVDEQFF. The rearrangement uses TRBV18 and TRBJ2-1, with no clear D. This CDR3 comprises 14 residues. V lost 4 bases and J 8 bases, leaving 15 bases between the germline ends. Germline V gives CDR1 KGHSH, CDR2 LQKENI.

This clone was detected once. The CDR3 nucleotides read TGTGCCAGTCGCCCAGGCAGGGTTGCCTATGGCTACACCTTC. Translated: CASRPGRVAYGYTF. V gene TRBV19 combines with J gene TRBJ1-2, with D possibly being TRBD1 (5 bases). V lost 8 bases and J lost 4, with 17 bases in between. The CDR3 runs 14 residues. Germline CDR1 reads LNHDA; CDR2 reads SQIVND (reference sequence).